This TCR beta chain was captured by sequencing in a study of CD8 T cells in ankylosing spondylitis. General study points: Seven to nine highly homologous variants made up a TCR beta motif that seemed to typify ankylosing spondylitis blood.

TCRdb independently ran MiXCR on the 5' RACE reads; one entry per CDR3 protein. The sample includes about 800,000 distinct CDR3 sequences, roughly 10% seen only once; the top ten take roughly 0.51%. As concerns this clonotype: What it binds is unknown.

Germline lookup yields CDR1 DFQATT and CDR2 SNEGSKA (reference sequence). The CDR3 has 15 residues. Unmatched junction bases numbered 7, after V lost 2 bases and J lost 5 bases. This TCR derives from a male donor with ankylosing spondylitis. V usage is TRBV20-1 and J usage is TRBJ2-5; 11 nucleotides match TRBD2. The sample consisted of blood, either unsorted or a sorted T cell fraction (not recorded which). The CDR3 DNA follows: TGCAGTGCTAGAAAAGTAGCGGGAGGGTTCGAGACCCAGTACTTC. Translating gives CSARKVAGGFETQYF.